This passage covers 28 T cell receptor beta chains from one sample sequenced in a study of blood T cell repertoires in COVID-19. The repertoire was sequenced with immunoSEQ multiplex PCR; TCRdb's copy has only in-frame clones and lacks some. The table includes hundreds of thousands of clones, around 91% detected once. Input material: PBMCs or T cells enriched from blood (not recorded which). These receptors were obtained from a man between 25 and 39 years old who had recovered from COVID-19.

The CDR3 sequence is CASSPFVAGDSYEQYF. In nucleotides, the CDR3 is TGCGCCAGCAGCCCCTTTGTGGCGGGTGACTCCTACGAGCAGTACTTC. The chain recombines TRBV5-1 with TRBJ2-7; D might be TRBD2 (5 bases). CDR1 SGHRS and CDR2 YFSETQ come from the germline V gene. The CDR3 extends over 16 amino acids. V was clipped by 4 bases and J by 0 bases, with 17 bases between them.

The chain combines TRBV6-1 with TRBJ1-3, with unresolved D. Germline V gene lookup returns CDR1 MNHNS and CDR2 SASEGT. Trimming took 2 bases from V and 2 from J, leaving 10 bases between them. CDR3 length: 15 residues. In nucleotides, the CDR3 is TGTGCCAGCAGTGAAATGGAGGGCACTGGAAACACCATATATTTT. Protein product: CASSEMEGTGNTIYF.

The gene calls are TRBV6-6 and TRBJ2-1, with 9 positions matching TRBD2. The CDR3 sequence is 14 residues long. The trim removed 6 bases at V and 5 bases at J, leaving 5 bases unmatched. Germline V gene lookup returns CDR1 MNHNY and CDR2 SVGAGI (reference sequence). This CDR3 is CASRGLAGNNEQFF. The CDR3 DNA is TGTGCCAGCAGGGGGCTAGCGGGAAACAATGAGCAGTTCTTC.

The V gene is TRBV12-5, the J gene TRBJ1-5; TRBD1 agrees at 7 bases. Trimming took 1 base from V and 7 from J; bases not matched to a gene: 7. CDR1 and CDR2 from the germline V gene are LGHNT and FRNRAP. The CDR3 loop spans 15 amino acids. In nucleotides, the CDR3 is TGTGCTAGTGGTTTGGGGACAGGCTCCCGACAGCCCCAGCATTTT. This encodes CASGLGTGSRQPQHF.

The V and J genes are TRBV5-1 and TRBJ1-2; D might be TRBD1 (6 bases). V lost 1 base, J lost 3 bases, and 13 bases lay in between. This CDR3 has 15 amino acids. Germline V gene lookup returns CDR1 SGHRS and CDR2 YFSETQ. CDR3: CASSLSAGEYYGYTF. The CDR3 DNA follows: TGCGCCAGCAGCTTGTCAGCAGGGGAGTACTATGGCTACACCTTC.

This clone was counted between two and nine times. The V and J genes are TRBV18 and TRBJ2-1; D gene ambiguous. Germline CDR1 reads KGHSH; CDR2 reads LQKENI. The length of the CDR3 is 13 residues. V was clipped by 2 bases and J by 2 bases, with 4 bases between them. CDR3 residues: CASSPGAYNEQFF. CDR3 sequence (DNA): TGTGCCAGCTCACCAGGAGCCTACAATGAGCAGTTCTTC.

The rearrangement links TRBV12-3 or TRBV12-4 to TRBJ1-2; tentatively, D is TRBD1 (6 bases). Deletions cut 4 bases from V and 7 bases from J, with 13 bases between. The CDR3 contains 13 residues. The CDR3: CASSYRVVGGYTF. CDR3 nucleotides: TGTGCCAGCAGTTACAGGGTTGTGGGTGGCTACACCTTC.

This clone was seen a handful of times. The chain has TRBV6-2 or TRBV6-3 and TRBJ2-7; D is ambiguous. This CDR3 comprises 15 residues. Germline CDR1 reads MNHEY; CDR2 reads SVGEGT. V dropped 2 bases and J dropped 2 bases, with 13 bases sitting between them. The CDR3 reads CASSYAQVPTYEQYF. The CDR3 nucleotides read TGTGCCAGCAGTTACGCTCAGGTACCTACCTACGAGCAGTACTTC.

The V call is TRBV27, the J call TRBJ2-7; 7 bases are a match to TRBD1. The CDR3 loop spans 14 amino acids. The junction had 6 bases not matched to a gene; V was cut back by 5 bases and J by 2 bases. Germline CDR1 reads MNHEY; CDR2 reads SMNVEV (reference sequence). The CDR3, as DNA: TGTGCCAGCAGTCCGACAGGGACAACCTACGAGCAGTACTTC. It codes for CASSPTGTTYEQYF.

The chain couples TRBV12-3 or TRBV12-4 to TRBJ1-2; D gene uncertain. The V gene lost 3 bases and the J gene lost 2 bases, with 7 bases spanning the gap. The CDR3 has 13 residues. CDR3 nucleotide sequence: TGTGCCAGCAGTTTGGGCTGGAACTATGGCTACACCTTC. Translation: CASSLGWNYGYTF.

This chain connects TRBV5-8 to TRBJ1-1, with 9 bases aligning to TRBD1. Germline CDR1 and CDR2: SGHTS and YDEGEE. The CDR3 has 13 residues. The V and J ends lost 2 bases and 6 bases, in that order; junction bases with no gene match: 2. This CDR3 is CASSLWDRAEAFF. The CDR3 DNA is TGTGCCAGCAGCTTATGGGACAGGGCTGAAGCTTTCTTT.

The rearrangement uses TRBV7-2 and TRBJ1-6; 8 bases are a match to TRBD1. CDR3 length equals 16 residues. Trimming removed 5 bases from V and 7 bases from J; junction bases left unmatched: 10. Per germline, CDR1 SGHTA and CDR2 FQGNSA. The CDR3, as DNA: TGTGCCAGCAGCCCAAACGGCAACAGGGGGAATTCACCCCTCCACTTT. Translated: CASSPNGNRGNSPLHF. Variable domain in full (rest from reference TRBV7-2 and TRBJ1-6): GAGVSQSPSNKVTEKGKDVELRCDPISGHTALYWYRQSLGQGLEFLIYFQGNSAPDKSGLPSDRFSAERTGGSVSTLTIQRTQQEDSAVYLCASSPNGNRGNSPLHFGNGTRLTVT.

The sample holds a few counts of this clone. V and J are TRBV3-1 (or the pseudogene TRBV3-2) and TRBJ1-6, with D possibly matching TRBD1 (5 bases). CDR3 length: 16 amino acids. Trimming took off 2 bases at V and 0 bases at J, with 8 bases between the two ends. Germline CDR1 reads LGHDT; CDR2 reads YNNKEL (reference sequence). Written as DNA, the CDR3 is TGTGCCAGCAGCCAACAGGGTTCCTCCTATAATTCACCCCTCCACTTT. Translated: CASSQQGSSYNSPLHF.

The chain has TRBV21-1 and TRBJ1-3. TRBV21-1 is marked as a pseudogene. CDR3 length: 15 amino acids. This chain's CDR3 is CASSRPHSSGNTIYF. As DNA, the CDR3 is TGTGCCAGCAGCCGCCCTCATAGCTCTGGAAACACCATATATTTT.

This clone was recorded once. This sequence joins TRBV27 and TRBJ1-5; 8 nucleotides line up with TRBD1. The trim removed 5 bases at V and 5 bases at J, leaving 5 bases unmatched. Looked up from germline, CDR1 is MNHEY and CDR2 is SMNVEV (reference sequence). The CDR3 runs to 14 residues. CDR3 bases: TGTGCCAGCAGTACACAGGGGGAATATCAGCCCCAGCATTTT. It encodes CASSTQGEYQPQHF.

V and J are TRBV2 and TRBJ2-5; maybe TRBD2 (6 bases). The germline V gene has CDR1 SNHLY and CDR2 FYNNEI. The CDR3 totals 15 residues. V shed 7 bases and J shed 2 bases, with 17 bases lying between them. The CDR3 is CASTRLGGYQETQYF. The DNA of the CDR3 is TGTGCCAGCACCCGATTGGGGGGATATCAAGAGACCCAGTACTTC. Drawing the rest from reference TRBV2 and TRBJ2-5, the complete variable domain is EPEVTQTPSHQVTQMGQEVILRCVPISNHLYFYWYRQILGQKVEFLVSFYNNEISEKSEIFDDQFSVERPDGSNFTLKIRSTKLEDSAMYFCASTRLGGYQETQYFGPGTRLLVL.

The chain has TRBV15 and TRBJ1-3; maybe TRBD1 (6 bases). Trimming shortened V by 6 bases and J by 0 bases, and 12 bases separated the two germline ends. CDR3 length: 15 amino acids. CDR1 is LNHNV, CDR2 YYDKDF, per germline (reference sequence). In DNA form, the CDR3 reads TGTGCCACCAGGCCCACAGGGCCCTCTGGAAACACCATATATTTT. It codes for CATRPTGPSGNTIYF.

The genes are TRBV6-5 and TRBJ2-7, with D possibly being TRBD1 (8 bases). Germline-derived CDR1 and CDR2 are MNHEY and SVGAGI. V lost 4 bases to trimming and J lost 0 bases, with 13 bases between them. The CDR3 is 15 amino acids. The CDR3 sequence is CASSSQGGSSYEQYF. The CDR3 DNA is TGTGCCAGCAGTTCACAGGGGGGGAGCTCCTACGAGCAGTACTTC.

The chain couples TRBV27 to TRBJ2-7, with TRBD2 matching over 11 bases. There are 16 residues in the CDR3. Per germline, CDR1 MNHEY and CDR2 SMNVEV (reference sequence). V lost 2 bases and J lost 1; bases outside the gene matches: 4. The CDR3 region has the DNA TGTGCCAGCAGTTTACTAGCGGGAGGTTTATCCTACGAGCAGTACTTC. Encoded protein: CASSLLAGGLSYEQYF.

This clone came up once. The gene calls are TRBV30 and TRBJ2-2; unclear D gene. The germline V gene has CDR1 GTSNPN and CDR2 SVGIG (reference sequence). This CDR3 contains 13 residues. The V gene lost 6 bases and the J gene lost 7 bases, with 15 bases spanning the gap. The CDR3 loop reads CACPRPPLGELFF. The CDR3 coding sequence is TGTGCCTGCCCCCGTCCCCCTCTCGGGGAGCTGTTTTTT. The variable domain in full, with the rest retrieved from reference TRBV30 and TRBJ2-2, is SQTIHQWPATLVQPVGSPLSLECTVEGTSNPNLYWYRQAAGRGLQLLFYSVGIGQISSEVPQNLSASRPQDRQFILSSKKLLLSDSGFYLCACPRPPLGELFFGEGSRLTVL.

This chain connects TRBV5-4 to TRBJ2-3; 9 bases are shared with TRBD2. Trimming at V came to 4 bases and at J to 1 base, leaving 7 bases not matched to a gene. CDR3 length: 16 amino acids. CDR1 is SGHNT and CDR2 is YYREEE in the germline V gene (reference sequence). CDR3 nucleotides: TGTGCCAGCAGCACGATGGGCGGGAGGGGCACAGATACGCAGTATTTT. Translating gives CASSTMGGRGTDTQYF.

The V gene is TRBV7-3, the J gene TRBJ2-3, with 12 nucleotides matching TRBD2. The CDR3 length is 17 residues. Germline CDR1 and CDR2: SGHTA and FQGTGA. The V and J ends lost 5 bases and 6 bases, in that order; junction bases with no gene match: 12. The CDR3 bases are TGTGCCAGCAGCCGCCGGAGACTAGCGGGAGTTTCCGATACGCAGTATTTT. Residues: CASSRRRLAGVSDTQYF.

CDR3 protein: CASSLGGRANNEQFF. The CDR3 region has the DNA TGTGCCAGCAGCTTAGGCGGGAGGGCCAACAATGAGCAGTTCTTC. This rearrangement joins TRBV7-9 to TRBJ2-1; 9 bases agree with TRBD2. Germline-derived CDR1 and CDR2 are SEHNR and FQNEAQ (reference sequence). This CDR3 is 15 amino acids long. J lost 5 bases, V lost 1 base, and 3 bases had no gene match.

The V call is TRBV5-5, the J call TRBJ1-5; D unresolved. There are 14 residues in the CDR3. Trimming removed 2 bases at V and 3 bases at J, with 9 bases between. Germline V gene lookup returns CDR1 SGHKS and CDR2 YYEKEE (reference sequence). CDR3 sequence (DNA): TGTGCCAGCAGCTTAGGAGTGATCAATCAGCCCCAGCATTTT. It codes for CASSLGVINQPQHF. Full variable domain (remainder filled in from reference TRBV5-5 and TRBJ1-5): DAGVTQSPTHLIKTRGQQVTLRCSPISGHKSVSWYQQVLGQGPQFIFQYYEKEERGRGNFPDRFSARQFPNYSSELNVNALLLGDSALYLCASSLGVINQPQHFGDGTRLSIL.

The V and J genes are TRBV27 and TRBJ2-7, with 12 bases fitting TRBD1. The CDR3 is made up of 16 amino acids. From germline, CDR1 is MNHEY and CDR2 SMNVEV (reference sequence). Losses at the gene ends were 5 bases for V and 2 bases for J; bases not matched to a gene: 7. The CDR3 is CASSTSGQGAAYEQYF. The CDR3 DNA follows: TGTGCCAGCAGTACCTCGGGACAGGGGGCAGCCTACGAGCAGTACTTC.

The genes are TRBV29-1 and TRBJ1-2, with 8 bases aligning to TRBD1. V gave up 3 bases and J gave up 3 bases; unmatched junction bases: 0. The CDR3 totals 12 residues. CDR1 and CDR2 from the germline V gene are SQVTM and ANQGSEA. In DNA form, the CDR3 reads TGCAGCGTTGACAGGGGGCACTATGGCTACACCTTC. Translating it yields CSVDRGHYGYTF.

V is TRBV5-5 and J is TRBJ2-1; D not certain. Trimming removed 5 bases from V and 7 bases from J, with 4 bases in between. The CDR3 is 10 amino acids. Germline CDR1 reads SGHKS; CDR2 reads YYEKEE (reference sequence). The CDR3 loop is CASSLNEQFF. CDR3 DNA sequence: TGTGCCAGCAGTCTGAATGAGCAGTTCTTC. The variable domain in full, completed from reference TRBV5-5 and TRBJ2-1, reads DAGVTQSPTHLIKTRGQQVTLRCSPISGHKSVSWYQQVLGQGPQFIFQYYEKEERGRGNFPDRFSARQFPNYSSELNVNALLLGDSALYLCASSLNEQFFGPGTRLTVL.

CDR3 sequence reads: CASNGRDRVGNEQFF. As DNA, the CDR3 is TGTGCCAGCAATGGGCGGGACAGGGTCGGCAATGAGCAGTTCTTC. This chain links TRBV21-1 with TRBJ2-1; the table gives TRBD1 as D, unverified against the DNA. TRBV21-1 is termed a pseudogene. CDR3 length: 15 residues.